These T cell receptor beta chains were read from a single sample in a study of cytomegalovirus exposure and HLA in healthy donors. Produced via immunoSEQ multiplex PCR; TCRdb's table is partial and in-frame only. Of about 83,000 clones listed, roughly 79% are singletons. Sequencing input: PBMCs. These receptors came from a woman aged 25 to 39 in good health and CMV-seronegative. CDR3s include the opening cysteine and the closing phenylalanine or tryptophan. Each record gives: V gene, clone size, J gene, D gene, CDR3 DNA, CDR3 protein. D genes are given only for firm matches. Part of the rows lack a size; the others show once, few, many or a class for expanded clones.

v_gene: TRBV18; abundance: -; j_gene: TRBJ1-3; d_gene: -; CDR3nt: TGTGCCAGCTCACCTCTGGCAGGGGCTGGAAACACCATATATTTT; CDR3aa: CASSPLAGAGNTIYF
v_gene: TRBV29-1; abundance: -; j_gene: TRBJ2-7; d_gene: -; CDR3nt: TGCAGCGTGACGAGGTCTAGCACTTTGAACGAGCAGTACTTC; CDR3aa: CSVTRSSTLNEQYF
v_gene: TRBV10-3; abundance: -; j_gene: TRBJ1-2; d_gene: TRBD1; CDR3nt: TGTGCCATCAGTGAGTCGGGACAGAAGCTCTATGGCTACACCTTC; CDR3aa: CAISESGQKLYGYTF
v_gene: TRBV28; abundance: few; j_gene: TRBJ2-7; d_gene: -; CDR3nt: TGTGCCAGCAGTTTTTACGGGAGAGCCACCTACGAGCAGTACTTC; CDR3aa: CASSFYGRATYEQYF
v_gene: TRBV7-9; abundance: once; j_gene: TRBJ2-1; d_gene: -; CDR3nt: TGTGCCAGCGTTGGATCGCTAGCGACATACAATGAGCAGTTCTTC; CDR3aa: CASVGSLATYNEQFF
v_gene: TRBV5-1; abundance: -; j_gene: TRBJ2-2; d_gene: TRBD2; CDR3nt: TGCGCCAGCAGGCTAGAGCGGGAAGTAACCGGGGAGCTGTTTTTT; CDR3aa: CASRLEREVTGELFF
v_gene: TRBV7-3; abundance: -; j_gene: TRBJ2-5; d_gene: TRBD2; CDR3nt: TGTGCCAGCAGCTACGAAAACCTGGGACTAGCGGACCAAGAGACCCAGTACTTC; CDR3aa: CASSYENLGLADQETQYF
v_gene: TRBV2; abundance: few; j_gene: TRBJ1-3; d_gene: TRBD1; CDR3nt: TGTGCCAGCAGGACAGGGGGGCCTGGAAACACCATATATTTT; CDR3aa: CASRTGGPGNTIYF
v_gene: TRBV28; abundance: -; j_gene: TRBJ2-7; d_gene: -; CDR3nt: TGTGCCAGCAGCTCTACCAGGAACGAGCAGTACTTC; CDR3aa: CASSSTRNEQYF
v_gene: TRBV13; abundance: -; j_gene: TRBJ2-7; d_gene: -; CDR3nt: TGTGCCAGCAGCTCGTCAGTGGGCGGGATCGGGCAGTACTTC; CDR3aa: CASSSSVGGIGQYF
v_gene: TRBV10-3; abundance: -; j_gene: TRBJ2-5; d_gene: -; CDR3nt: TGTGCCATCAGTGAGGGACAGTTACAAGAGACCCAGTACTTC; CDR3aa: CAISEGQLQETQYF
v_gene: TRBV7-2; abundance: -; j_gene: TRBJ2-7; d_gene: TRBD1; CDR3nt: TGTGCCAGCAGCTTATCGGACAGGGGACACTACGAGCAGTACTTC; CDR3aa: CASSLSDRGHYEQYF
v_gene: TRBV14; abundance: -; j_gene: TRBJ1-2; d_gene: TRBD1; CDR3nt: TGTGCCAGCAGCCAAGTGAATCCAGGGGGCGGCGGCTACACCTTC; CDR3aa: CASSQVNPGGGGYTF
v_gene: TRBV6-5; abundance: -; j_gene: TRBJ2-1; d_gene: TRBD2; CDR3nt: TGTGCCAGCACCCCCGGGACTAGCGGGAATGAGCAGTTCTTC; CDR3aa: CASTPGTSGNEQFF
v_gene: TRBV9; abundance: -; j_gene: TRBJ2-2; d_gene: TRBD2; CDR3nt: TGTGCCAGCAGTGACTTGCGGGGGACCGGGGAGCTGTTTTTT; CDR3aa: CASSDLRGTGELFF
v_gene: TRBV7-2; abundance: -; j_gene: TRBJ2-5; d_gene: -; CDR3nt: TGTGCCAGCAGCACAAGGACAGTCCAAGAGACCCAGTACTTC; CDR3aa: CASSTRTVQETQYF
v_gene: TRBV2; abundance: once; j_gene: TRBJ2-5; d_gene: -; CDR3nt: TGTGCCAGCAGTCAGAGGGACTGGGAACAAGAGACCCAGTACTTC; CDR3aa: CASSQRDWEQETQYF
v_gene: TRBV7-2; abundance: few; j_gene: TRBJ1-2; d_gene: -; CDR3nt: TGTGCCAGCAGCTTAGCGCCCAGCTATGGCTACACCTTC; CDR3aa: CASSLAPSYGYTF
v_gene: TRBV5-8; abundance: -; j_gene: TRBJ2-7; d_gene: TRBD1; CDR3nt: TGTGCCAGCAGCAGACAGGGTACATACGAGCAGTACTTC; CDR3aa: CASSRQGTYEQYF
v_gene: TRBV7-8; abundance: once; j_gene: TRBJ2-7; d_gene: -; CDR3nt: TGTGCCAGCAGCTTACGGGACAACCCCTACGAGCAGTACTTC; CDR3aa: CASSLRDNPYEQYF
v_gene: TRBV7-2; abundance: -; j_gene: TRBJ2-7; d_gene: -; CDR3nt: TGTGCCAGCAGCTCTCAGGGGGGTACCTACGAGCAGTACTTC; CDR3aa: CASSSQGGTYEQYF
v_gene: TRBV29-1; abundance: -; j_gene: TRBJ1-2; d_gene: -; CDR3nt: TGCAGCGTTGAAGATGGTTCGGGGTACTATGGCTACACCTTC; CDR3aa: CSVEDGSGYYGYTF